These 26 T cell receptor beta chains came from one sample sequenced in a study of cytomegalovirus exposure and HLA in healthy donors. The study ran its PCR with 60 Vbeta and 13 Jbeta primers. The table came from immunoSEQ multiplex PCR; TCRdb's copy has only in-frame clones and leaves some out. Altogether about 150,000 clones are present, 65% to 80% being singletons, with the ten largest covering under 2%. Sequencing was done on a sample of PBMCs. These receptors were taken from a woman aged 40-49 years in good health and CMV-seronegative.

CDR3 in amino acids: CASSAREGTVLPETQYF. The DNA for the CDR3 is TGTGCCAGCAGTGCGCGTGAGGGTACAGTCCTGCCGGAGACCCAGTACTTC. The gene calls are TRBV2 and TRBJ2-5; D is possibly TRBD2 (5 bases). Germline V lookup: CDR1 SNHLY, CDR2 FYNNEI. This CDR3 is 17 amino acids long. The V gene lost 4 bases and the J gene lost 5 bases, with 23 bases spanning the gap.

The chain couples TRBV29-1 to TRBJ2-1; tentatively, D is TRBD1 (6 bases). Trimming removed 0 bases from V and 9 bases from J, with 18 bases in between. This CDR3 region has 15 residues. Germline V lookup: CDR1 SQVTM, CDR2 ANQGSEA. CDR3 nucleotides: TGCAGCGTTGAAGATGGGACAAATTCAATGGTTGAGCAGTTCTTC. Its protein product is CSVEDGTNSMVEQFF.

This chain links TRBV27 with TRBJ2-1; 9 nucleotides match TRBD2. The J segment lost 4 bases and the V segment lost 8 bases, leaving 12 bases of the junction unmatched. The V gene's germline CDR1 is MNHEY and CDR2 SMNVEV (reference sequence). This CDR3 has 16 residues. DNA of the CDR3: TGTGCCAGCGGACGACGTGGCGGGGGGGATTACAATGAGCAGTTCTTC. It encodes CASGRRGGGDYNEQFF.

This clone was counted a few times. The rearrangement uses TRBV27 and TRBJ2-7; 7 bases are a match to TRBD1. The CDR3 sequence is 15 residues long. The V segment lost 3 bases and the J segment 1 base; nucleotides outside the gene matches: 6. CDR1 is MNHEY and CDR2 is SMNVEV in the germline V gene (reference sequence). The CDR3: CASSFLTGLSYEQYF. The DNA for the CDR3 is TGTGCCAGCAGTTTCTTGACAGGGCTTTCCTACGAGCAGTACTTC.

The sample holds one count of this clone. V usage is TRBV6-6 and J usage is TRBJ2-3; the match to TRBD2 covers 9 bases. Trimming cost V 7 bases and J 2 bases; bases outside gene matches: 4. This CDR3 contains 14 residues. Germline CDR1 MNHNY, CDR2 SVGAGI (reference sequence). CDR3 protein: CASTASGDTDTQYF. The DNA of the CDR3 is TGTGCCAGCACGGCTAGCGGGGACACAGATACGCAGTATTTT.

The gene calls are TRBV5-1 and TRBJ2-3, with D perhaps matching TRBD2 (5 bases). V was cut by 1 base and J by 1 base, with 10 bases left in between. Germline V gene sequence: CDR1 SGHRS, CDR2 YFSETQ. The CDR3 runs to 15 residues. The CDR3 bases are TGCGCCAGCAGCTTGCAGGACTCGGGCACAGATACGCAGTATTTT. Its protein product is CASSLQDSGTDTQYF.

This clone was detected a few times. The rearrangement joins TRBV6-1 to TRBJ2-7; 8 positions agree with TRBD2. The germline V gene encodes CDR1 MNHNS and CDR2 SASEGT. The CDR3 covers 15 residues. The junction had 15 bases not matched to a gene; V was cut back by 7 bases and J by 7 bases. DNA for the CDR3: TGTGCCAGCAACCGGGAGCGGGAGATCTTGCTTGAGCAGTACTTC. Its translation: CASNREREILLEQYF.

This chain links TRBV30 with TRBJ2-5, with TRBD2 as a possible D gene (6 bases). V lost 8 bases and J lost 1, with 14 bases in between. The CDR3 has 13 residues. Germline V gene sequence: CDR1 GTSNPN, CDR2 SVGIG (reference sequence). Written as DNA, the CDR3 is TGTGCCGGGACTCCTCTTTCCCAAGAGACCCAGTACTTC. Residues: CAGTPLSQETQYF.

The V call is TRBV9, the J call TRBJ1-5; 7 bases match TRBD1. Losses at the gene ends were 4 bases for V and 6 bases for J; bases not matched to a gene: 7. Germline V gene lookup returns CDR1 SGDLS and CDR2 YYNGEE. This CDR3 has 14 residues. CDR3 protein: CASSLQGTGQPQHF. CDR3 DNA: TGTGCCAGCAGCTTACAGGGGACCGGTCAGCCCCAGCATTTT.

The V and J genes are TRBV5-1 and TRBJ2-5; TRBD2 might be the D (6 bases). The J call may be in error: the DNA end matches TRBJ2-7 better. Germline CDR1 is SGHRS and CDR2 is YFSETQ. This CDR3 comprises 15 residues. DNA of the CDR3: TGCGCCAGCAGCTTGGGAGTAGCGGCCTCCTACGAGCAGTACTTC. Amino acid sequence: CASSLGVAASYEQYF.

This clone was seen ten or more times. The J gene is TRBJ1-1, the V gene TRBV4-1; TRBD1 is a possible D gene (6 bases). The CDR3 consists of 13 residues. V gave up 1 base and J gave up 5 bases, with 8 bases separating them. Germline V CDR1 and CDR2: MGHRA, YSYEKL. The DNA for the CDR3 is TGCGCCAGCAGCCAAGTAAGGGGGACTGAAGCTTTCTTT. Translating it yields CASSQVRGTEAFF.

The gene calls are TRBV9 and TRBJ2-7, with 11 bases matching TRBD2. Germline V gene sequence: CDR1 SGDLS, CDR2 YYNGEE. V trimming: 3 bases; J trimming: 9 bases; junction bases outside the gene matches: 17. There are 17 residues in the CDR3. CDR3 bases: TGTGCCAGCAGCGCCAGACTAGCGGGGTCGACCGGGGCGGGGCAGTACTTC. This gives the protein CASSARLAGSTGAGQYF.

This clone has a handful of counts. CDR3 bases: TGTGCCAGCAGTTTACAGGCCGCGGGGGGAAACACCATATATTTT. Its protein product is CASSLQAAGGNTIYF. The V call is TRBV6-5, the J call TRBJ1-3; weak D call: TRBD1 (5 bases). V was clipped by 4 bases and J by 4 bases, with 14 bases between them. CDR3 length equals 15 residues. Germline V CDR1 and CDR2: MNHEY, SVGAGI.

The chain is built from TRBV5-4 and TRBJ1-1; the D gene is possibly TRBD1 (5 bases). Germline V gene lookup returns CDR1 SGHNT and CDR2 YYREEE (reference sequence). The CDR3 is 13 residues long. V was pared by 2 bases and J by 4 bases, with 9 bases between. CDR3 in amino acids: CASSFHGGTEAFF. Written as DNA, the CDR3 is TGTGCCAGCAGCTTTCACGGGGGCACTGAAGCTTTCTTT.

This clone was seen a handful of times. The V call is TRBV10-3, the J call TRBJ2-3, with 8 bases lining up with TRBD2. This CDR3 spans 16 amino acids. Trimming took 5 bases from V and 0 from J; bases not matched to a gene: 7. Germline V gene data show CDR1 as ENHRY and CDR2 as SYGVKD. The CDR3 DNA reads as TGTGCCATCAGTCAGATGATAGCGGGGAGCACAGATACGCAGTATTTT. The encoded protein is CAISQMIAGSTDTQYF.

The rearrangement links TRBV5-1 to TRBJ1-4; 9 nucleotides agree with TRBD1. Germline trimming cut 4 bases from V and 2 bases from J; bases unmatched to any gene: 12. Germline V gene lookup returns CDR1 SGHRS and CDR2 YFSETQ. The CDR3 totals 18 residues. The DNA for the CDR3 is TGCGCCAGCAGCCCGGCGACAGGGGGTCTTGTCACTAATGAAAAACTGTTTTTT. Its translation: CASSPATGGLVTNEKLFF.

The chain carries TRBV28 and TRBJ1-1; D unclear. The CDR3 totals 13 residues. CDR1 MDHEN and CDR2 SYDVKM come from the germline V gene. Trimming took off 4 bases at V and 10 bases at J, with 16 bases between the two ends. CDR3 coding DNA: TGTGCCAGCAGTTCCACTCCCGGTCGGGGAGCTTTCTTT. This sequence encodes CASSSTPGRGAFF.

The CDR3 sequence is CASSFRLAGVEQYF. CDR3 nucleotides: TGTGCCAGCAGCTTTAGACTAGCGGGAGTCGAGCAGTACTTC. The rearrangement uses TRBV5-4 and TRBJ2-7; 12 nucleotides agree with TRBD2. This CDR3 comprises 14 residues. In germline, CDR1 is SGHNT, CDR2 YYREEE (reference sequence). V lost 2 bases to trimming and J lost 6 bases; unmatched junction nucleotides: 3.

The CDR3 sequence: CASRKQDRAEQFF. The DNA of the CDR3 is TGTGCCAGCAGAAAACAGGACAGGGCTGAGCAGTTCTTC. The chain has TRBV2 and TRBJ2-1; 8 bases match TRBD1. Germline-derived CDR1 and CDR2 are SNHLY and FYNNEI. The CDR3 contains 13 residues. V was pared by 6 bases and J by 9 bases, with 7 bases of the junction left unmatched.

This chain uses TRBV15 with TRBJ1-1; tentative D call: TRBD1 (5 bases). The germline V gene has CDR1 LNHNV and CDR2 YYDKDF (reference sequence). The CDR3 is 14 residues long. V shed 5 bases and J shed 1 base, with 11 bases lying between them. As DNA, the CDR3 is TGTGCCACCAGCGTAAAGGGGCGGAACACTGAAGCTTTCTTT. It translates to CATSVKGRNTEAFF.

CDR3 DNA sequence: TGTGCCAGCAGCTTGCGGCAGGGGAGCACTGAAGCTTTCTTT. This codes for CASSLRQGSTEAFF. This rearrangement joins TRBV5-4 to TRBJ1-1; tentatively, D is TRBD1 (6 bases). The CDR3 is 14 amino acids. The V gene lost 1 base and the J gene lost 4 bases, with 11 bases spanning the gap. Per the germline V gene, CDR1 is SGHNT and CDR2 is YYREEE (reference sequence).

This chain joins TRBV29-1 and TRBJ1-1; maybe TRBD1 (5 bases). V was shortened by 6 bases and J by 0 bases, with 11 bases between the two germline ends. Germline CDR1 and CDR2: SQVTM and ANQGSEA. This CDR3 region has 13 residues. This CDR3 reads CSVTTVMNTEAFF. CDR3 nucleotides: TGCAGCGTAACGACAGTGATGAACACTGAAGCTTTCTTT.

The chain has TRBV9 and TRBJ2-7; tentative D call: TRBD2 (6 bases). The CDR3 is 15 residues long. Trimming stripped 4 bases from V and 9 bases from J, with 23 bases between. The V gene's germline CDR1 is SGDLS and CDR2 YYNGEE. The CDR3 bases are TGTGCCAGCAGCCCGGGGGTGCCTCTTACGCGGGTGCAGTACTTC. This gives the protein CASSPGVPLTRVQYF.

The chain uses TRBV27 and TRBJ2-7; TRBD2 aligns across 11 bases. After removal of 4 bases from V and 0 bases from J, the junction contained 11 bases not matched to a gene. Germline CDR1 MNHEY, CDR2 SMNVEV (reference sequence). CDR3 length equals 18 residues. CDR3 in amino acids: CASSSWTSGYTSSYEQYF. The CDR3 DNA is TGTGCCAGCAGTTCCTGGACTAGCGGGTATACAAGCTCCTACGAGCAGTACTTC.

This clone is classed as medium-sized. The chain is built from TRBV2 and TRBJ1-5; TRBD1 matches 8 bases. The germline CDR1 and CDR2 sequences are SNHLY and FYNNEI. The CDR3 loop spans 16 amino acids. After removal of 6 bases from V and 1 base from J, the junction contained 8 bases not matched to a gene. CDR3 in amino acids: CASSSPGTGSNQPQHF. The CDR3 DNA follows: TGTGCCAGCAGCAGCCCCGGGACAGGAAGCAATCAGCCCCAGCATTTT.

The V gene is TRBV29-1, the J gene TRBJ1-1; D is perhaps TRBD1 (5 bases). The V end lost 4 bases, the J end lost 3 bases, and 18 bases lay between the germline ends. The germline V gene has CDR1 SQVTM and CDR2 ANQGSEA. This CDR3 comprises 15 residues. The CDR3 nucleotides read TGCAGCGTTGGGATCGAAACCAGGGTATACACTGAAGCTTTCTTT. It specifies CSVGIETRVYTEAFF.